This TCR beta chain is from a study of cytomegalovirus exposure and HLA in healthy donors. Study-wide results and caveats: Within the 120 validation repertoires, first-cohort TCR clusters tended to co-occur, according to a later analysis. The CMV antigen specificity of a few CMV-associated chains was confirmed through in vitro analysis. TCR beta chains numbering more than 150 were designated cytomegalovirus-associated.

On this clone: The antigen is undetermined.

This CDR3 is 13 amino acids long. From germline, CDR1 is MNHNS and CDR2 SASEGT. The germline V and J ends were trimmed by 5 bases and 4 bases, with 11 bases remaining between them. Sequencing was performed with immunoSEQ multiplex PCR; in TCRdb, only in-frame clones are kept and a portion is missing. The data contain approximately 82,000 clones, about 95% of them singletons. The sample comprised PBMCs. This receptor was obtained from a woman aged 18-35 years in good health and CMV-seronegative. The chain combines TRBV6-1 with TRBJ1-2, with D maybe TRBD1 (6 bases). CDR3 sequence reads: CASSLDSLYGYTF. CDR3 nucleotide sequence: TGTGCCAGCAGTCTGGACAGCCTCTATGGCTACACCTTC.